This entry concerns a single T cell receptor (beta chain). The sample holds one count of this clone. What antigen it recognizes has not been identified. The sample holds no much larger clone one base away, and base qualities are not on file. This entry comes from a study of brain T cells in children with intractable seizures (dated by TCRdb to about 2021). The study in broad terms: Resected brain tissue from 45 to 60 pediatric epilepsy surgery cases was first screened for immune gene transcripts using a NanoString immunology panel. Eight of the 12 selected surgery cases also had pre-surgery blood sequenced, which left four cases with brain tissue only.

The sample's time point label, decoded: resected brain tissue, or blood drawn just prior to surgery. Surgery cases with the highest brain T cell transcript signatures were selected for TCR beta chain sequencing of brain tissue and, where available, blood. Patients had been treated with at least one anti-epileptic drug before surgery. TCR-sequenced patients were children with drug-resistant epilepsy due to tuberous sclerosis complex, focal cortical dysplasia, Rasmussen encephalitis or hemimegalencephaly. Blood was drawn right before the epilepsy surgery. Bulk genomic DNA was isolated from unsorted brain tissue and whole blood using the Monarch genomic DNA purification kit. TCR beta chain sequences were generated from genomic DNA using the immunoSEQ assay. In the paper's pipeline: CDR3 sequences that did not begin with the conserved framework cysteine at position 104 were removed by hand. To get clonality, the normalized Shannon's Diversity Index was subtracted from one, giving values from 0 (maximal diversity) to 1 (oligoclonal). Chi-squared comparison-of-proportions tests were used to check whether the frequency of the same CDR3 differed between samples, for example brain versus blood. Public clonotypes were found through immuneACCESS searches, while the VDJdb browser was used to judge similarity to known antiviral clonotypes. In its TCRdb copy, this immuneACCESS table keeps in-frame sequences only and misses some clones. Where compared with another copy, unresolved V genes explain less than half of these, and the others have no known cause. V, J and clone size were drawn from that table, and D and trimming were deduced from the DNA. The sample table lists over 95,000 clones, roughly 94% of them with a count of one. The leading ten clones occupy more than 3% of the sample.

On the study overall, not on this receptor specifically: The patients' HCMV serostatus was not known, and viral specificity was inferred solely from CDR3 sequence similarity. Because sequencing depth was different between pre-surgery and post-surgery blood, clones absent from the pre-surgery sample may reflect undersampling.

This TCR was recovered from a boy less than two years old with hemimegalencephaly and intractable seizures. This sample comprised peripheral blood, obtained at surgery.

The DNA sequence reads TGTGCCAGCAGCCCAAACAGAGGGCCAAAGTGGGGCGGGGAGCTGTTTTTT. Its translation is CASSPNRGPKWGGELFF. The V and J genes are TRBV3-1 (or the pseudogene TRBV3-2) and TRBJ2-2; a tentative D call is TRBD2 (5 bases match). V is reduced by 4 bases and J by 7 bases, leaving a spacing of 22 bases between them. From the cysteine through the phenylalanine, the CDR3 covers 17 amino acids. The kept DNA is CDR3 alone, 51 bases in frame from the first base. CDR1 and CDR2, looked up from the germline V gene (reference sequence), are LGHDT and YNNKEL.